The 20 T cell receptor beta chains below were found in one sample sequenced in a study of graft-versus-host responses after intestinal transplantation. The method was immunoSEQ multiplex PCR; TCRdb's version includes in-frame clones alone and lacks a portion of them. This table holds 89,000 or so clones, around 84% found once. These receptors have no identified antigens. The material was unstimulated CD4+ T cells sorted from spleen or lymph node cells, obtained before intestinal transplant. These receptors were taken from a human donor who received an intestinal transplant.

This chain connects TRBV28 to TRBJ2-1; TRBD2 aligns across 11 bases. The CDR3 consists of 18 residues. Germline CDR1 is MDHEN and CDR2 is SYDVKM. V dropped 5 bases and J dropped 5; count of bases not matched to a gene: 14. The CDR3 bases are TGTGCCAGCAGTAAAATACTAGCGGGAGCAATCGGAAACAATGAGCAGTTCTTC. Its protein product is CASSKILAGAIGNNEQFF.

The chain recombines TRBV6-1 with TRBJ2-5; D possibly corresponds to TRBD1 (6 bases). The V and J ends lost 8 bases and 7 bases respectively, with 17 bases between them. CDR3 size: 13 residues. CDR1 and CDR2 from the germline V gene are MNHNS and SASEGT. CDR3 DNA: TGTGCCAGCCGGACAGACCAAGAGTGGACCCAGTACTTC. Protein product: CASRTDQEWTQYF.

The DNA of the CDR3 is TGTGCCAGCAGCTTGGAATCACGGGCTTTCTTT. It specifies CASSLESRAFF. The V gene is TRBV5-5, the J gene TRBJ1-1, with D hard to call. V gave up 0 bases and J gave up 11 bases, with 8 bases separating them. Germline V lookup: CDR1 SGHKS, CDR2 YYEKEE (reference sequence). This CDR3 comprises 11 residues.

The J gene is TRBJ1-5, the V gene TRBV2, with 7 bases identical to TRBD1. This CDR3 region has 16 residues. V trimming: 4 bases; J trimming: 0 bases; junction bases outside the gene matches: 6. Germline values: CDR1 SNHLY, CDR2 FYNNEI. The CDR3 protein is CASSAQGFGSNQPQHF. In DNA, the CDR3 is TGTGCCAGCAGTGCACAGGGGTTTGGTAGCAATCAGCCCCAGCATTTT.

The chain employs TRBV7-2 and TRBJ2-7; TRBD2 might be the D (6 bases). The CDR3 loop spans 16 amino acids. The germline V gene has CDR1 SGHTA and CDR2 FQGNSA. V lost 3 bases to trimming and J lost 3 bases, with 18 bases between them. CDR3 residues: CASSLGVGTGGYEQYF. The CDR3 DNA sequence: TGTGCCAGCAGCTTGGGGGTTGGGACCGGGGGCTACGAGCAGTACTTC.

The chain couples TRBV19 to TRBJ1-1; no definite D call. The CDR3 is 13 residues long. The V gene lost 3 bases and the J gene lost 3 bases, with 8 bases spanning the gap. Germline-derived CDR1 and CDR2 are LNHDA and SQIVND (reference sequence). CDR3 coding DNA: TGTGCCAGTAGTATCTTTCTTCACACTGAAGCTTTCTTT. It specifies CASSIFLHTEAFF.

The chain links TRBV6-5 to TRBJ1-1; D may be TRBD1 (6 bases). Trimming stripped 4 bases from V and 10 bases from J, with 19 bases between. The CDR3 is 14 amino acids. CDR1 and CDR2 from the germline V gene are MNHEY and SVGAGI. The CDR3 here is CASSLGAGASRAFF. The DNA of the CDR3 is TGTGCCAGCAGTTTAGGAGCAGGGGCGTCTAGAGCTTTCTTT.

The chain is built from TRBV4-1 and TRBJ1-5; no firm D call. Germline V CDR1 and CDR2: MGHRA, YSYEKL. V shed 0 bases and J shed 2 bases, with 11 bases lying between them. CDR3 size: 16 residues. CDR3 DNA: TGCGCCAGCAGCCAAGAGCCAACTATAGGCAATCAGCCCCAGCATTTT. Its protein product is CASSQEPTIGNQPQHF.

The V and J genes are TRBV4-1 and TRBJ2-1; 9 bases agree with TRBD2. Trimming cost V 1 base and J 2 bases; bases outside gene matches: 3. CDR1 is MGHRA and CDR2 is YSYEKL in the germline V gene. CDR3 length: 16 amino acids. The CDR3 DNA reads TGCGCCAGCAGCCAAGGTCCTAGCGGGACCTACAATGAGCAGTTCTTC. Protein: CASSQGPSGTYNEQFF.

The rearrangement links TRBV11-2 to TRBJ2-5; TRBD2 matches 12 bases. The ends lost 3 bases at V and 2 bases at J; junction bases unmatched: 10. CDR1 SGHAT and CDR2 FQNNGV come from the germline V gene. The CDR3 runs to 18 residues. The CDR3 DNA is TGTGCCAGCAGCTTGTCCCCTACTAGCGGGGGGCCTCAAGAGACCCAGTACTTC. Its protein is CASSLSPTSGGPQETQYF.

V is TRBV20-1 and J is TRBJ2-7, with D perhaps matching TRBD1 (6 bases). The V gene lost 6 bases and the J gene lost 7 bases, with 10 bases spanning the gap. From germline, CDR1 is DFQATT and CDR2 SNEGSKA (reference sequence). There are 10 residues in the CDR3. The CDR3 region is CSAERGEQYF. CDR3 DNA sequence: TGCAGTGCGGAAAGGGGGGAGCAGTACTTC.

This chain's CDR3 is CASSFTVRSTDTQYF. In DNA, the CDR3 is TGCGCCAGCAGCTTTACGGTGCGGAGCACAGATACGCAGTATTTT. The chain has TRBV5-1 and TRBJ2-3; no clear D. V was clipped by 2 bases and J by 0 bases, with 10 bases between them. From germline, CDR1 is SGHRS and CDR2 YFSETQ. CDR3 length: 15 residues.

The V gene is TRBV18, the J gene TRBJ1-1; weak D call: TRBD1 (5 bases). The germline V gene encodes CDR1 KGHSH and CDR2 LQKENI. V lost 6 bases to trimming and J lost 1 base, with 12 bases between them. The CDR3 is 14 amino acids. In DNA, the CDR3 is TGTGCCAGCTCCGCGGGGGTGGGGAACACTGAAGCTTTCTTT. It is translated as CASSAGVGNTEAFF.

The gene calls are TRBV7-8 and TRBJ2-5; tentatively, D is TRBD1 (5 bases). This CDR3 is built from 12 residues. V dropped 1 base and J dropped 7 bases, with 7 bases sitting between them. Germline V gene lookup returns CDR1 SGHVS and CDR2 FQNEAQ. The CDR3 nucleotides read TGTGCCAGCAGCTTAGGAAGGGGGACCCAGTACTTC. Its protein is CASSLGRGTQYF.

Comments on this clone: The same CDR3 can be traced to other DNA sequences in this sample. The genes are TRBV18 and TRBJ2-7, with TRBD2 as a possible D gene (7 bases). V was cut by 3 bases and J by 2 bases, with 14 bases left in between. Germline CDR1 reads KGHSH; CDR2 reads LQKENI. The CDR3 runs 15 residues. The CDR3 reads CASSPGGGGPYEQYF. CDR3 coding DNA: TGTGCCAGCTCACCCGGGGGCGGGGGTCCCTACGAGCAGTACTTC.

J is TRBJ2-3 and V is TRBV5-1; 7 bases are a match to TRBD1. The germline V gene has CDR1 SGHRS and CDR2 YFSETQ. V was clipped by 4 bases and J by 4 bases; unmatched bases: 6. The CDR3 is made up of 14 amino acids. The CDR3 DNA is TGCGCCAGCAGCGACCGACAGGGTTCAGATACGCAGTATTTT. This encodes CASSDRQGSDTQYF.

The genes are TRBV6-5 and TRBJ1-2; D perhaps matches TRBD1 (5 bases). The CDR3 extends over 15 amino acids. Looked up from germline, CDR1 is MNHEY and CDR2 is SVGAGI. The ends were cut back, 7 bases at V and 0 bases at J, with 15 bases in the middle. The CDR3 protein is CASTLWGGTNYGYTF. DNA of the CDR3: TGTGCCAGCACCCTTTGGGGGGGAACTAACTATGGCTACACCTTC.

The rearrangement joins TRBV9 to TRBJ2-1, with TRBD2 matching over 7 bases. The junction had 3 bases not matched to a gene; V was cut back by 0 bases and J by 3 bases. Germline V gene data show CDR1 as SGDLS and CDR2 as YYNGEE. The CDR3 has 15 residues. The CDR3 protein is CASSVEAGDYNEQFF. Here the CDR3 DNA reads TGTGCCAGCAGCGTAGAGGCGGGGGACTACAATGAGCAGTTCTTC.

The chain uses TRBV6-5 and TRBJ2-5; no definite D call. Germline CDR1 reads MNHEY; CDR2 reads SVGAGI. The germline V and J ends were trimmed by 5 bases and 5 bases, with 12 bases remaining between them. The CDR3 length is 13 residues. The CDR3 nucleotides read TGTGCCAGCAGTGAGAGAAGTGAGGAGACCCAGTACTTC. Its protein product is CASSERSEETQYF.

A single count supports this clone. V is TRBV19 and J is TRBJ1-1, with 8 bases identical to TRBD1. V lost 5 bases and J lost 8; bases outside the gene matches: 4. The CDR3 is 12 amino acids. CDR1 is LNHDA, CDR2 SQIVND, per germline (reference sequence). The CDR3 DNA sequence: TGTGCCAGTAGTTCCAGGGGGCTGGAAGCTTTCTTT. The encoded protein is CASSSRGLEAFF. Using reference TRBV19 and TRBJ1-1 for the parts outside the CDR3, the full variable domain is DGGITQSPKYLFRKEGQNVTLSCEQNLNHDAMYWYRQDPGQGLRLIYYSQIVNDFQKGDIAEGYSVSREKKESFPLTVTSAQKNPTAFYLCASSSRGLEAFFGQGTRLTVV.